Only one count was recorded for the clone carrying this T cell receptor beta chain. This entry belongs to a study of control samples from healthy donors and cancer patients. Sequenced by immunoSEQ multiplex PCR; TCRdb stores in-frame clones only, minus some. Here the sample spans roughly 170,000 clones, 90% to 95% being singletons. Germline V gene sequence: CDR1 MRHNA, CDR2 SNTAGT. This CDR3 contains 13 residues. The V gene lost 5 bases and the J gene lost 8 bases, with 13 bases spanning the gap. Input material: blood. The TCR originated in a man aged 18 to 29 in good health. The chain joins TRBV6-4 to TRBJ2-1; D possibly corresponds to TRBD1 (6 bases). The CDR3, as DNA: TGTGCCAGCAGTCCCAGGGGTTGGGATGAGCAGTTCTTC. This encodes CASSPRGWDEQFF.